The 18 T cell receptor beta chains in this list originate from one sample, sequenced in a study of OX40 agonist ivuxolimab in advanced cancers. Clones were sequenced by immunoSEQ multiplex PCR, and TCRdb holds only the in-frame ones, with some missing. The data hold 50,000 to 75,000 clones, with roughly 85% observed a single time. Sequenced material: CD4+ or CD8+ T cells sorted from blood, taken in a trial of the OX40 agonist ivuxolimab. These receptors all stem from an adult with an advanced solid tumor such as melanoma, head and neck, liver or kidney cancer.

The genes are TRBV7-9 and TRBJ1-3; D is ambiguous. Trimming removed 5 bases from V and 0 bases from J, with 11 bases in between. The CDR3 is 15 amino acids. Germline CDR1 reads SEHNR; CDR2 reads FQNEAQ (reference sequence). The DNA of the CDR3 is TGTGCCAGCAGCACAGATAAGAGCTCTGGAAACACCATATATTTT. Translation gives CASSTDKSSGNTIYF.

This clone appeared a few times. CDR3 coding DNA: TGCAGCGTCGCACAAGGAACAGGGACTCGGTATGGCTACACCTTC. This gives the protein CSVAQGTGTRYGYTF. The rearrangement joins TRBV29-1 to TRBJ1-2; possible D gene TRBD1, 6 bases. The V gene lost 6 bases and the J gene lost 5 bases, with 22 bases spanning the gap. The CDR3 is made up of 15 amino acids. Germline V gene sequence: CDR1 SQVTM, CDR2 ANQGSEA.

The CDR3 sequence: CASSQGQGKSYEQYF. For the CDR3, the DNA is TGTGCCAGCAGCCAGGGACAGGGAAAATCCTACGAGCAGTACTTC. The chain links TRBV11-3 to TRBJ2-7, with TRBD1 matching 9 bases. The CDR3 sequence is 15 residues long. The V gene end was trimmed by 5 bases and the J gene end by 1 base; junction bases not matched to a gene: 6. Germline CDR1 and CDR2: SGHNT and YENEEA.

This clone was detected once. The chain employs TRBV11-2 and TRBJ1-1; D is perhaps TRBD1 (5 bases). The CDR3 spans 15 residues. In germline, CDR1 is SGHAT, CDR2 FQNNGV. V gave up 3 bases and J gave up 2 bases, with 13 bases separating them. The CDR3 here is CASSFSTGGNTEAFF. The CDR3 DNA follows: TGTGCCAGCAGCTTCTCGACGGGGGGAAACACTGAAGCTTTCTTT.

The chain uses TRBV11-2 and TRBJ1-3; 7 bases map to TRBD1. The CDR3 runs to 14 residues. Trimming at V came to 1 base and at J to 3 bases, leaving 0 bases not matched to a gene. Looked up from germline, CDR1 is SGHAT and CDR2 is FQNNGV. In nucleotides, the CDR3 is TGTGCCAGCAGCTTAGCAGGGGGTGGAAACACCATATATTTT. This sequence encodes CASSLAGGGNTIYF.

The V call is TRBV6-1, the J call TRBJ1-1; 8 bases agree with TRBD1. The V segment lost 2 bases and the J segment 6 bases; nucleotides outside the gene matches: 5. The CDR3 covers 14 residues. Looked up from germline, CDR1 is MNHNS and CDR2 is SASEGT. Here the CDR3 DNA reads TGTGCCAGCAGTGAATTCAGGGGGCGGCCTGAAGCTTTCTTT. This codes for CASSEFRGRPEAFF.

The chain employs TRBV11-2 and TRBJ2-2, with 9 bases matching TRBD1. Germline values: CDR1 SGHAT, CDR2 FQNNGV. CDR3 length: 16 residues. With V trimmed by 8 bases and J by 5 bases, 12 bases remained unmatched. CDR3 in amino acids: CASGHLTGGSTGELFF. The CDR3 DNA sequence: TGTGCCAGCGGCCATTTGACAGGGGGGAGTACCGGGGAGCTGTTTTTT.

This chain connects TRBV29-1 to TRBJ2-1; TRBD1 matches 7 bases. The CDR3 is 15 amino acids. After removal of 7 bases from V and 7 bases from J, the junction contained 16 bases not matched to a gene. Germline CDR1 is SQVTM and CDR2 is ANQGSEA. CDR3 bases: TGCAGCGCCAAAACCGACAGGGCCCTGGGGAATGAGCAGTTCTTC. The encoded protein is CSAKTDRALGNEQFF.

The chain combines TRBV28 with TRBJ2-7; 9 bases line up with TRBD1. Germline-derived CDR1 and CDR2 are MDHEN and SYDVKM. Trimming cost V 2 bases and J 5 bases; bases outside gene matches: 4. This CDR3 spans 14 amino acids. CDR3 in DNA: TGTGCCAGCAGTTTAGGGGACAGGGACCACGAGCAGTACTTC. Translation gives CASSLGDRDHEQYF.

The rearrangement links TRBV6-5 to TRBJ1-2; unclear D gene. CDR1 is MNHEY, CDR2 SVGAGI, per germline. There are 16 residues in the CDR3. The germline V and J ends were trimmed by 0 bases and 5 bases, with 16 bases remaining between them. In nucleotides, the CDR3 is TGTGCCAGCAGTTACTCCGGGGTGGCGGGTCTTTATGGCTACACCTTC. Protein sequence: CASSYSGVAGLYGYTF.

The genes are TRBV27 and TRBJ2-7, with no clear D. The germline V gene has CDR1 MNHEY and CDR2 SMNVEV (reference sequence). The V end lost 3 bases, the J end lost 3 bases, and 12 bases lay between the germline ends. The CDR3 is 14 amino acids. This CDR3 is CASSFSAGGYEQYF. The CDR3, as DNA: TGTGCCAGCAGTTTTTCGGCAGGCGGCTACGAGCAGTACTTC.

The V and J genes are TRBV6-1 and TRBJ1-5; the D gene is possibly TRBD1 (6 bases). The CDR3 consists of 15 residues. Germline V lookup: CDR1 MNHNS, CDR2 SASEGT. V was trimmed by 4 bases and J by 7 bases, leaving 17 bases between them. The CDR3 loop reads CASSAWTVDRQPQHF. CDR3 nucleotides: TGTGCCAGCAGTGCATGGACAGTAGATAGACAGCCCCAGCATTTT.

The chain joins TRBV30 to TRBJ1-1; D is unclear. V lost 0 bases to trimming and J lost 4 bases, with 6 bases between them. CDR1 is GTSNPN, CDR2 SVGIG, per germline (reference sequence). The CDR3 length is 12 residues. The CDR3 sequence: CAWSVLFTEAFF. CDR3 coding DNA: TGTGCCTGGAGTGTACTCTTCACTGAAGCTTTCTTT.

The chain recombines TRBV6-5 with TRBJ1-2, with TRBD1 identical over 7 bases. V dropped 6 bases and J dropped 4; count of bases not matched to a gene: 8. The CDR3 extends over 14 amino acids. Germline assignment: CDR1 MNHEY and CDR2 SVGAGI. The CDR3 here is CASSLGTALYGYTF. CDR3 DNA sequence: TGTGCCAGCAGCCTCGGGACAGCCCTCTATGGCTACACCTTC.

The rearrangement uses TRBV12-1 and TRBJ1-2; the D segment call TRBD1 is taken from the table without a DNA check. TRBV12-1 counts as a pseudogene. This CDR3 has 13 residues. As DNA, the CDR3 is TGTGCCAGCAGCCAGGGAAAGACCTATGGCTACACCTTC. Amino acids: CASSQGKTYGYTF.

This chain links TRBV6-1 with TRBJ2-2; 11 positions agree with TRBD2. Trimming took 3 bases from V and 7 from J; bases not matched to a gene: 4. Germline-derived CDR1 and CDR2 are MNHNS and SASEGT. The CDR3 extends over 15 amino acids. The CDR3 nucleotides are TGTGCCAGCAGTGAGGTAGCGGGGGGGATCGGGGAGCTGTTTTTT. This gives the protein CASSEVAGGIGELFF.

This chain uses TRBV4-1 with TRBJ2-1, with a possible D match to TRBD2 (6 bases). CDR1 is MGHRA, CDR2 YSYEKL, per germline. V gave up 1 base and J gave up 6 bases, with 16 bases separating them. The CDR3 contains 16 residues. Here the CDR3 DNA reads TGCGCCAGCAGCCAAGTTAATATCCTAGCGTTCAATGAGCAGTTCTTC. It yields the protein CASSQVNILAFNEQFF.

The rearrangement uses TRBV9 and TRBJ1-1; D is uncertain. The CDR3 is 13 residues long. V lost 7 bases and J lost 1, with 11 bases in between. The germline CDR1 and CDR2 sequences are SGDLS and YYNGEE. The CDR3 sequence is CASSREGNTEAFF. CDR3 DNA sequence: TGTGCCAGCTCTCGTGAAGGGAACACTGAAGCTTTCTTT.